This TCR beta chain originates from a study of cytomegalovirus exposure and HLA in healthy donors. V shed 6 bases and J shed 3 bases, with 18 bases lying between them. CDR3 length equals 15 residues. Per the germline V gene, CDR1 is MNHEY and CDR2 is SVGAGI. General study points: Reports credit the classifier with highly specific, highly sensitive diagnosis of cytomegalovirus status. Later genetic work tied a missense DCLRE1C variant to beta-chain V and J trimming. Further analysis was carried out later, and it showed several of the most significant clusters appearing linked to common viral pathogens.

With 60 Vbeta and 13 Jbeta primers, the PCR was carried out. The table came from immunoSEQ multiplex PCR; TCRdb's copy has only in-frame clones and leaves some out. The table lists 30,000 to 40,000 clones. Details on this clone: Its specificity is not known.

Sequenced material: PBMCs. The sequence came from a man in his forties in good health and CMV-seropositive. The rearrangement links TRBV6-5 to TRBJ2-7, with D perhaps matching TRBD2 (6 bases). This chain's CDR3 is CASSPVAGGNYEQYF. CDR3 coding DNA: TGTGCCAGCAGCCCAGTGGCGGGCGGGAACTACGAGCAGTACTTC.